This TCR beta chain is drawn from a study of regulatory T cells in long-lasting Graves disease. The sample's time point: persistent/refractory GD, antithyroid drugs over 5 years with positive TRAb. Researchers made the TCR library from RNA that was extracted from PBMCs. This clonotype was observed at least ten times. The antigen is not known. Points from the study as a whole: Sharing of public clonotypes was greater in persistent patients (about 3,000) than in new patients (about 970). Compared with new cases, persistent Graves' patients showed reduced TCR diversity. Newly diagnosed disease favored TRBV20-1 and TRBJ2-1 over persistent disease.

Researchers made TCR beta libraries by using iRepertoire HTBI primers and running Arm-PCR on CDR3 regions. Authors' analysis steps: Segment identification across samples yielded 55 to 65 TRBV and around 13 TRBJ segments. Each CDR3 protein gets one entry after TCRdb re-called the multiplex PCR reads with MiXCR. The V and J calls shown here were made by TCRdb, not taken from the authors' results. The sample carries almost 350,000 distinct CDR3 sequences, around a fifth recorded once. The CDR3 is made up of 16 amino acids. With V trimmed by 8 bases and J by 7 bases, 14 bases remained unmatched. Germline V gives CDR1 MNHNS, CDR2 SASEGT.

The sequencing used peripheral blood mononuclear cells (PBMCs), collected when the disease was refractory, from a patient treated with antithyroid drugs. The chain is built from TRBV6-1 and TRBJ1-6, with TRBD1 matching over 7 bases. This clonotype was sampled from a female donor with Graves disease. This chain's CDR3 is CASCPHRQGGNSPLHF. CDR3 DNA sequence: TGTGCCAGCTGCCCACACAGACAGGGCGGGAATTCACCCCTCCACTTT.